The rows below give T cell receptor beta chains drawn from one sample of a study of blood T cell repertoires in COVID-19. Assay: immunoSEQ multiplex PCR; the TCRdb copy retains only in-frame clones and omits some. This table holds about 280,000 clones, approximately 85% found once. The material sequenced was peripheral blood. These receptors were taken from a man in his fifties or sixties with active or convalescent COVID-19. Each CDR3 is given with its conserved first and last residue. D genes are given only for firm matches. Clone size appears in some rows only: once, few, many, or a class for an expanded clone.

CASSPLLAGLDNEQFF,TGTGCCAGCAGTCCCCTACTAGCGGGACTTGACAATGAGCAGTTCTTC,TRBJ2-1,TRBD2,many,TRBV27
CASSPSVTGADEQYF,TGTGCCAGCAGCCCGTCGGTAACGGGAGCAGACGAGCAGTACTTC,TRBJ2-7,NA,NA,TRBV7-2
CASSIDRGRRGYTF,TGTGCCAGTAGTATAGACAGGGGGCGACGTGGCTACACCTTC,TRBJ1-2,TRBD1,few,TRBV19
CASSPYINEGSPLHF,TGTGCCAGCAGCCCCTATATAAACGAGGGTTCACCCCTCCACTTT,TRBJ1-6,NA,once,TRBV7-9
CASSNDRGVYGYTF,TGTGCCAGTAGTAATGACAGGGGTGTCTATGGCTACACCTTC,TRBJ1-2,TRBD1,NA,TRBV19
CASSQDPGTGMEVMNSPLHF,TGCGCCAGCAGCCAAGATCCCGGGACAGGCATGGAGGTGATGAATTCACCCCTCCACTTT,TRBJ1-6,TRBD1,NA,TRBV4-1
CASSLGWDRVSYEQYF,TGTGCCAGCAGTTTAGGTTGGGACAGGGTCTCCTACGAGCAGTACTTC,TRBJ2-7,TRBD1,NA,TRBV27
CASSFAQGVTSYGYTF,TGTGCCAGCAGCTTCGCACAGGGAGTAACGAGCTATGGCTACACCTTC,TRBJ1-2,NA,once,TRBV7-8
CSMTQGLAKNIQYF,TGCAGCATGACGCAGGGGCTAGCCAAAAACATTCAGTACTTC,TRBJ2-4,NA,NA,TRBV29-1
CASSAGGATYNEQFF,TGTGCCAGCAGTGCCGGTGGGGCAACCTACAATGAGCAGTTCTTC,TRBJ2-1,NA,few,TRBV6-2/TRBV6-3
CASSLGQSEAFF,TGTGCCAGCAGCTTAGGGCAGTCTGAAGCTTTCTTT,TRBJ1-1,NA,NA,TRBV7-9
CAIRSTGGNTEAFF,TGTGCCATCAGATCGACAGGGGGGAACACTGAAGCTTTCTTT,TRBJ1-1,TRBD1,few,TRBV10-3
CASSLGEGRQQYF,TGTGCCAGCAGCTTGGGAGAAGGCCGGCAGCAGTACTTC,TRBJ2-7,NA,few,TRBV7-2
CASSLEGQAYEQFF,TGTGCCAGCAGCTTGGAGGGACAGGCCTATGAGCAGTTCTTC,TRBJ2-1,TRBD1,NA,TRBV5-5
CASSRGLAYEQYF,TGTGCCAGCAGTCGAGGACTAGCCTACGAGCAGTACTTC,TRBJ2-7,TRBD2,NA,TRBV6-2/TRBV6-3
CASSQDQAPYEQYF,TGCGCCAGCAGCCAAGATCAGGCCCCCTACGAGCAGTACTTC,TRBJ2-7,NA,NA,TRBV4-1
CASSAASRKFF,TGTGCCAGTTCGGCGGCGTCTAGAAAGTTCTTC,TRBJ2-1,NA,NA,TRBV6-6
CSALLNTEAFF,TGCAGTGCCCTCTTAAACACTGAAGCTTTCTTT,TRBJ1-1,NA,NA,TRBV20-1
CASSHKGGLTEKLFF,TGTGCCAGCAGCCATAAAGGGGGTTTAACTGAAAAACTGTTTTTT,TRBJ1-4,NA,NA,TRBV7-9
CASSLKARDTEAFF,TGCGCCAGCAGCCTAAAAGCTCGTGACACTGAAGCTTTCTTT,TRBJ1-1,NA,NA,TRBV4-1
CASSLNSGGFYEQYF,TGTGCCAGCAGCTTAAATAGCGGAGGGTTCTACGAGCAGTACTTC,TRBJ2-7,NA,NA,TRBV7-2
CASSQTRTEAFF,TGTGCCAGCAGCCAAACGAGGACTGAAGCTTTCTTT,TRBJ1-1,NA,NA,TRBV3-1/TRBV3-2
CASSESGRGQETQYF,TGTGCCAGCAGTGAATCGGGCAGGGGGCAAGAGACCCAGTACTTC,TRBJ2-5,TRBD1,once,TRBV25-1
CASSNQGYSNQPQHF,TGTGCCAGCAGTAATCAGGGCTATAGCAATCAGCCCCAGCATTTT,TRBJ1-5,NA,NA,TRBV6-5
CASSRSAGEGYEQYF,TGTGCCAGCAGCCGAAGTGCAGGGGAAGGTTACGAGCAGTACTTC,TRBJ2-7,NA,NA,TRBV11-2
CASSLGRDRGQPQHF,TGTGCCAGCAGCTTAGGCCGGGACAGGGGTCAGCCCCAGCATTTT,TRBJ1-5,TRBD1,NA,TRBV13
CASNQGLRNYGYTF,TGTGCCAGCAACCAGGGACTACGAAACTATGGCTACACCTTC,TRBJ1-2,NA,NA,TRBV5-6
CASSAASGFPTDTQYF,TGTGCCAGCAGCGCCGCAAGCGGATTCCCCACAGATACGCAGTATTTT,TRBJ2-3,NA,once,TRBV9